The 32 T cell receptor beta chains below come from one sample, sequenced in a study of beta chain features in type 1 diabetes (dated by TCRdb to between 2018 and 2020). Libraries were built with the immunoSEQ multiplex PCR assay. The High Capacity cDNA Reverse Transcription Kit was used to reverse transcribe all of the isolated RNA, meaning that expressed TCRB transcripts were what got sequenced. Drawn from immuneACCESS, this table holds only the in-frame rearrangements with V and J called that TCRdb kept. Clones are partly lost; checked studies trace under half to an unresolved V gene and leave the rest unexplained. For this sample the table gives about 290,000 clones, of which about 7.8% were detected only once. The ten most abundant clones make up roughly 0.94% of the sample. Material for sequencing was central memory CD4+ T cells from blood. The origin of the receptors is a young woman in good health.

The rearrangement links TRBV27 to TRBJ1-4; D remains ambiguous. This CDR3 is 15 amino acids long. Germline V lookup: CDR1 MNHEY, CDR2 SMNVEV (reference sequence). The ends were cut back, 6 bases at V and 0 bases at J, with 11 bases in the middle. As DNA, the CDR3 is TGTGCCAGCAGCCGAAAGACCGCAACTAATGAAAAACTGTTTTTT. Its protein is CASSRKTATNEKLFF.

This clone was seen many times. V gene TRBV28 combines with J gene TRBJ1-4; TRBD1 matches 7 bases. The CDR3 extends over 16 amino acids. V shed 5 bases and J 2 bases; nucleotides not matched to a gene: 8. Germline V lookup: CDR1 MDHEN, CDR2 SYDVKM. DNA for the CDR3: TGTGCCAGCAGTACCCTAGGACAGGCTACTAATGAAAAACTGTTTTTT. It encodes CASSTLGQATNEKLFF.

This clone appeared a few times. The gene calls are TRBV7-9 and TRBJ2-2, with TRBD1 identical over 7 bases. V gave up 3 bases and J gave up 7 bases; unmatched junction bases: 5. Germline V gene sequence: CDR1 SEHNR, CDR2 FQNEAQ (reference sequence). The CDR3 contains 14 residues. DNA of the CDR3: TGTGCCAGCAGCTTCCAACAGGGGATCGGGGAGCTGTTTTTT. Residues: CASSFQQGIGELFF.

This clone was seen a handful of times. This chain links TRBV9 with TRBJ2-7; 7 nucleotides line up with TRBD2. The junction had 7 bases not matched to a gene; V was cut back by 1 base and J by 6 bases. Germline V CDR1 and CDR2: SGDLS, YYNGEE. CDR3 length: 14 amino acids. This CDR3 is CASSVSAGVGEQYF. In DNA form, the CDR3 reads TGTGCCAGCAGCGTATCGGCGGGAGTGGGCGAGCAGTACTTC.

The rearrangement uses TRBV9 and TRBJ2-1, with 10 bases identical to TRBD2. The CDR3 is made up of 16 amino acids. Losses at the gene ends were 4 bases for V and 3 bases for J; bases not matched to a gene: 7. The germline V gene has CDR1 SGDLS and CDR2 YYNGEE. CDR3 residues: CASSRSGLAVYNEQFF. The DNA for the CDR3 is TGTGCCAGCAGCCGCTCCGGACTAGCGGTCTACAATGAGCAGTTCTTC.

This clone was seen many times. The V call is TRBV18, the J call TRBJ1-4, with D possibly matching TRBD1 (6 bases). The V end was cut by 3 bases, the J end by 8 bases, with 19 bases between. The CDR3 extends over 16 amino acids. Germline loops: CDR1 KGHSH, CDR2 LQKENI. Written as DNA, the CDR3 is TGTGCCAGCTCACCCGACCGAGGGGGATTGCGGGAAAAACTGTTTTTT. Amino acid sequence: CASSPDRGGLREKLFF.

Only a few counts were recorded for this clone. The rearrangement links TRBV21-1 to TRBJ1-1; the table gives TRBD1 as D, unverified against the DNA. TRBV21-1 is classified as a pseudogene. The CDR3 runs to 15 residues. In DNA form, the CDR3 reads TGTGCCAGAATAACCGACAGAATAAGCCCTACTGAAGCTTTCTTT. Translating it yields CARITDRISPTEAFF.

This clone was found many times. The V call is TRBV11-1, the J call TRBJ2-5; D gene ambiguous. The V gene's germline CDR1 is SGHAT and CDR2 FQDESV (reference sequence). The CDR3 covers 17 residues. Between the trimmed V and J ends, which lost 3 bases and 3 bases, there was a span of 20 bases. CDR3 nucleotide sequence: TGTGCCAGCAGCTTCCCTAGGGCTGGCGGAGATAAAGAGACCCAGTACTTC. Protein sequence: CASSFPRAGGDKETQYF. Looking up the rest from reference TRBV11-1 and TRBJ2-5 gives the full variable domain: EAEVAQSPRYKITEKSQAVAFWCDPISGHATLYWYRQILGQGPELLVQFQDESVVDDSQLPKDRFSAERLKGVDSTLKIQPAELGDSAMYLCASSFPRAGGDKETQYFGPGTRLLVL.

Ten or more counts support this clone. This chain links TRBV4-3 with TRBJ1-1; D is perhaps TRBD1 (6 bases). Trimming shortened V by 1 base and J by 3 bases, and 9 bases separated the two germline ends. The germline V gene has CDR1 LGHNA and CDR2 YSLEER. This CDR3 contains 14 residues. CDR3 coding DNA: TGCGCCAGCAGCCAAGTCGACAGGTACACTGAAGCTTTCTTT. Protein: CASSQVDRYTEAFF.

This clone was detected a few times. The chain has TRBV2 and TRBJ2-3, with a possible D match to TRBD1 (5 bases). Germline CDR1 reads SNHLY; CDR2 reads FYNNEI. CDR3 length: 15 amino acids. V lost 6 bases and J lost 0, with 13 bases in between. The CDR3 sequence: CASRSTESSTDTQYF. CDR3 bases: TGTGCCAGCAGATCGACAGAGTCTAGCACAGATACGCAGTATTTT.

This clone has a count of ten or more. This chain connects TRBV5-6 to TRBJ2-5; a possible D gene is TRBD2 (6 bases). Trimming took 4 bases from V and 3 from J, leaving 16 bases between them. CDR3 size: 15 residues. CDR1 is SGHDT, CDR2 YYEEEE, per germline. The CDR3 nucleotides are TGTGCCAGCAGCCGACCGGGACTCAAGAAAGAGACCCAGTACTTC. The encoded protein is CASSRPGLKKETQYF.

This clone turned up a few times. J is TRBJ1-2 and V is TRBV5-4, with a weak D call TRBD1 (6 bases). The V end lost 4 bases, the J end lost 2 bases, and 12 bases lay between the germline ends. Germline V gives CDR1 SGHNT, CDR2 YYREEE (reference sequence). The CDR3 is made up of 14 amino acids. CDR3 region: CASSPWTANYGYTF. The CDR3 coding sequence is TGTGCCAGCAGCCCCTGGACAGCGAACTATGGCTACACCTTC.

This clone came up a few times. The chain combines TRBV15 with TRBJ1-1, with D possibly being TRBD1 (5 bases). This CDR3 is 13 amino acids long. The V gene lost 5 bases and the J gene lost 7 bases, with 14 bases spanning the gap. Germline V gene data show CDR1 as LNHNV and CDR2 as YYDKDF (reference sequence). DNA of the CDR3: TGTGCCACCAGCCGTAAAACCGACAGTGAAGCTTTCTTT. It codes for CATSRKTDSEAFF.

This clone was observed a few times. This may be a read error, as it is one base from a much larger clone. CDR3 protein: CASSFTNTEAFF. In DNA form, the CDR3 reads TGTGCCAGCAGCTTTACGAACACTGAAGCTTTCTTT. The chain has TRBV5-4 and TRBJ1-1, with D unclear. Trimming removed 2 bases from V and 1 base from J, with 3 bases in between. CDR3 length equals 12 residues. The germline CDR1 and CDR2 sequences are SGHNT and YYREEE (reference sequence).

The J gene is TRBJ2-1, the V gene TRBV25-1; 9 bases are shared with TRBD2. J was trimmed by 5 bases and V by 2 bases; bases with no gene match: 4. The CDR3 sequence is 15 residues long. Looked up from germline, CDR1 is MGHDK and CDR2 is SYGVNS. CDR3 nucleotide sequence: TGTGCCAGCAGTGAACGCCTAGCGGGAAACAATGAGCAGTTCTTC. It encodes CASSERLAGNNEQFF.

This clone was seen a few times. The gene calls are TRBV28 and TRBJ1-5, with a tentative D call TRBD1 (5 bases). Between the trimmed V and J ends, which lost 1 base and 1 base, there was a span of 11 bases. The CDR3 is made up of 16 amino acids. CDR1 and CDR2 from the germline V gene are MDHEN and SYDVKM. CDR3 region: CASSLFRGVSNQPQHF. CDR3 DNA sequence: TGTGCCAGCAGTTTATTTCGGGGGGTGAGCAATCAGCCCCAGCATTTT.

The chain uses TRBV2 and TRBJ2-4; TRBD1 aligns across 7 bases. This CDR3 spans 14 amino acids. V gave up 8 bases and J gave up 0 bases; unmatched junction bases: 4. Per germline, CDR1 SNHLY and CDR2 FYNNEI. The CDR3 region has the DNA TGTGCCAGCGGAAGGGGGCTAGCCAAAAACATTCAGTACTTC. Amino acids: CASGRGLAKNIQYF.

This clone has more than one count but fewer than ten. The CDR3 reads CATSTPRFGYNYGYTF. Here the CDR3 DNA reads TGTGCCACCAGCACCCCACGGTTTGGTTATAACTATGGCTACACCTTC. The chain combines TRBV15 with TRBJ1-2; no definite D call. V was clipped by 4 bases and J by 1 base, with 16 bases between them. The CDR3 extends over 16 amino acids. Per germline, CDR1 LNHNV and CDR2 YYDKDF (reference sequence). Combining the CDR3 with reference TRBV15 and TRBJ1-2 gives the whole variable domain DAMVIQNPRYQVTQFGKPVTLSCSQTLNHNVMYWYQQKSSQAPKLLFHYYDKDFNNEADTPDNFQSRRPNTSFCFLDIRSPGLGDTAMYLCATSTPRFGYNYGYTFGSGTRLTVV.

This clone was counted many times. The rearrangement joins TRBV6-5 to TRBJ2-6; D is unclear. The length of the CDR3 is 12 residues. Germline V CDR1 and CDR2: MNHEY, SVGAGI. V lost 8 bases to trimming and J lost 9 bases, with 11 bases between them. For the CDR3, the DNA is TGTGCCAGCGGCGAAAGGGTCAACGTCCTGACTTTC. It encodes CASGERVNVLTF.

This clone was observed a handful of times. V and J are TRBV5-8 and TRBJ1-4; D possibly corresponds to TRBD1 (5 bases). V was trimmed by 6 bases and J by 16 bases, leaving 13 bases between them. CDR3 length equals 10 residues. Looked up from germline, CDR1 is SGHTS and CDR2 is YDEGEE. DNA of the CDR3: TGTGCCAGCACCGGGGGGAGGCGGTTTTTT. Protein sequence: CASTGGRRFF.

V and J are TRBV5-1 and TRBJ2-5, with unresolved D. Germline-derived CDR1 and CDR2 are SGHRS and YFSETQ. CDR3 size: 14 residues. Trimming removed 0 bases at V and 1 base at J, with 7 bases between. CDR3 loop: CASSLVGAQETQYF. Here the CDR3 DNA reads TGCGCCAGCAGCTTGGTCGGTGCCCAAGAGACCCAGTACTTC.

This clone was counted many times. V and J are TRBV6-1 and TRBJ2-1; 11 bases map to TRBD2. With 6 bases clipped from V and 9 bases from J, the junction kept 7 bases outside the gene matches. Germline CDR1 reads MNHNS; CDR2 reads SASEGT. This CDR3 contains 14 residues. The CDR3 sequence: CASRTSGMTGEQFF. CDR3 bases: TGTGCCAGCAGGACTAGCGGGATGACCGGTGAGCAGTTCTTC.

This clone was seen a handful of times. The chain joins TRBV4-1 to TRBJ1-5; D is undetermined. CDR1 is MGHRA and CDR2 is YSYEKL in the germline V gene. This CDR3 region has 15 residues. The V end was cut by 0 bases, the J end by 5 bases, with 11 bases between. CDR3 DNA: TGCGCCAGCAGCCAAGATTCCGGTGGGCATCAGCCCCAGCATTTT. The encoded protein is CASSQDSGGHQPQHF.

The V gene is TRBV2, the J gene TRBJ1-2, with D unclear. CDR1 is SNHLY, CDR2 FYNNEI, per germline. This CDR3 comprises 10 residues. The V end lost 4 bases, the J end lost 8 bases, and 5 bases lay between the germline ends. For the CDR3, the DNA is TGTGCCAGCAGTGTCGCGGGCTACACCTTC. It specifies CASSVAGYTF.

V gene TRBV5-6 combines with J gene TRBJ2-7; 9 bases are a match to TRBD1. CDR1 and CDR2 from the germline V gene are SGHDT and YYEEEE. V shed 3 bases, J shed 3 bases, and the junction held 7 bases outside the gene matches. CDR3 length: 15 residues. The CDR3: CASSSTGTGIYEQYV. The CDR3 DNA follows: TGTGCCAGCAGCTCGACCGGGACAGGGATCTACGAGCAGTACGTC.

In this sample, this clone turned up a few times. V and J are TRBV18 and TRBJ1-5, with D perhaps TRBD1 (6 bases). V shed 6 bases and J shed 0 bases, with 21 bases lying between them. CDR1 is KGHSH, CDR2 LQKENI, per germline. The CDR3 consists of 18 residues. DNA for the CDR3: TGTGCCAGCTCCCCCTCGGGAACACAGGGTGCTAGCAATCAGCCCCAGCATTTT. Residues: CASSPSGTQGASNQPQHF.

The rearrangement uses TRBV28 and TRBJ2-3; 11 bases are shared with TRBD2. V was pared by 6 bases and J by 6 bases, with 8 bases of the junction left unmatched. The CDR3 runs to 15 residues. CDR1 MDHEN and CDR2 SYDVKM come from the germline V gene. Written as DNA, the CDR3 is TGTGCCAGCAGATATACTAGCGGGGGCGTGGATACGCAGTATTTT. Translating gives CASRYTSGGVDTQYF.

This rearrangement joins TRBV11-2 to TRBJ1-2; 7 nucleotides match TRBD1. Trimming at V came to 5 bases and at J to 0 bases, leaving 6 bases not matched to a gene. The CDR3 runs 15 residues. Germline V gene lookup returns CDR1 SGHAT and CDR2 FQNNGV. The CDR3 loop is CASSKETGANYGYTF. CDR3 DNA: TGTGCCAGCAGCAAAGAAACAGGGGCTAACTATGGCTACACCTTC.

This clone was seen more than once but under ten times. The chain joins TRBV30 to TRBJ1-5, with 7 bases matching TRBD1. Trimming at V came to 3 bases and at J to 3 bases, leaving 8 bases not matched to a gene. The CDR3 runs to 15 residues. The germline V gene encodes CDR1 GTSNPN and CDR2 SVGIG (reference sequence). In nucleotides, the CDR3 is TGTGCCTGGAGCCTACAGGGGATTAACAATCAGCCCCAGCATTTT. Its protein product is CAWSLQGINNQPQHF.

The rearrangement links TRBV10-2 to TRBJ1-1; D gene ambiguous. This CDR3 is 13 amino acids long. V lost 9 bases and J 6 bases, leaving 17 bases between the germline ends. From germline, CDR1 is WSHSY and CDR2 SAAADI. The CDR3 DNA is TGCGCCAGGAGAAGCCCCGGAAAGGCTGAAGCTTTCTTT. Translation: CARRSPGKAEAFF.

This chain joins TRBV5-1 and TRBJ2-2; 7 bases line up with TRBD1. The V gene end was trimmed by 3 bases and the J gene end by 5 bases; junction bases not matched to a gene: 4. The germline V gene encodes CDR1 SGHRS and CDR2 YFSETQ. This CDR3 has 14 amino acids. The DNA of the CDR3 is TGCGCCAGCAGCTCGGGACAGACTACCGGGGAGCTGTTTTTT. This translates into CASSSGQTTGELFF.

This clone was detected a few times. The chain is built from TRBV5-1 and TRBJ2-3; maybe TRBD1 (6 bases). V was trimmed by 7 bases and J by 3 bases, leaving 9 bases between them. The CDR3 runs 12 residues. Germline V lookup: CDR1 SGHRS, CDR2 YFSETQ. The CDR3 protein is CASGDNTDTQYF. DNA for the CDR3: TGCGCCAGCGGGGACAATACAGATACGCAGTATTTT.